The text below deals with one T cell receptor (beta chain). Profiled with immunoSEQ multiplex PCR; TCRdb holds only in-frame clones, not every one. The table lists some 220,000 clones, roughly 81% of them singletons, with 4% in the top ten. This sample was taken from a study of blood T cell repertoires in COVID-19. Per the germline V gene, CDR1 is SGHDT and CDR2 is YYEEEE. V lost 10 bases, J lost 5 bases, and 21 bases lay in between. CDR3 length: 14 amino acids. Material for sequencing was peripheral blood. The source is a man aged 45-65 years with acute or convalescent COVID-19. This sequence joins TRBV5-6 and TRBJ1-1; tentative D call: TRBD1 (6 bases). The CDR3 sequence: CAGGKQGGRTEAFF. The CDR3 bases are TGTGCCGGGGGAAAACAGGGTGGTAGGACTGAAGCTTTCTTT.